This T cell receptor (beta chain) was captured in a study of neoadjuvant nivolumab and ipilimumab in lung cancer. V gave up 3 bases and J gave up 0 bases, with 13 bases separating them. The CDR3 has 15 residues. CDR1 is SQVTM and CDR2 is ANQGSEA in the germline V gene. Study observations and caveats: Compared with tumor-adjacent uninvolved lung, resected tumors showed greater richness and clonality. TCR sequencing covered a small number of samples. Resected-tumor TCR richness correlated positively with pretherapy blood richness.

As regards this clone: Its antigen is unidentified.

TCRdb's copy holds only in-frame clones and misses some; the assay was immunoSEQ multiplex PCR. This sample has approximately 40,000 clones; roughly 89% occur once, and the top ten carry approximately 3.4%. This clonotype was obtained from an adult with non-small cell lung cancer. The sequencing here drew on peripheral blood, taken before neoadjuvant nivolumab, alone or with ipilimumab. The chain recombines TRBV29-1 with TRBJ2-3; D is unresolved. CDR3 DNA sequence: TGCAGCGTTGATTTAAGGGAAACTAGCACAGATACGCAGTATTTT. This gives the protein CSVDLRETSTDTQYF.